These 6 T cell receptor beta chains originate from one sample sequenced in a study of shared clonotypes between healthy human individuals. This table comes from immunoSEQ multiplex PCR, and its TCRdb copy is limited to in-frame clones, with some not included. This table holds around 700,000 clones, approximately 75% found once. Sequencing used memory CD4+ T cells sorted from blood. Indicated subset: CD45RA-negative fraction. The receptors come from a woman aged 25 to 45 in good health.

The V and J genes are TRBV29-1 and TRBJ2-7, with 7 nucleotides matching TRBD1. The J segment lost 0 bases and the V segment lost 4 bases, leaving 9 bases of the junction unmatched. The CDR3 is made up of 15 amino acids. The V gene's germline CDR1 is SQVTM and CDR2 ANQGSEA. The chain's CDR3 is CSVVRGRRNSYEQYF. The CDR3 coding sequence is TGCAGCGTTGTAAGGGGGCGGCGGAACTCCTACGAGCAGTACTTC.

This clone was picked up one time. The J gene is TRBJ1-5, the V gene TRBV19; possibly TRBD1 for D (5 bases). The CDR3 runs 16 residues. CDR1 and CDR2 from the germline V gene are LNHDA and SQIVND (reference sequence). V was trimmed by 6 bases and J by 0 bases, leaving 15 bases between them. CDR3 region: CASSRAEGYSNQPQHF. CDR3 DNA sequence: TGTGCCAGTAGCAGGGCCGAAGGGTATAGCAATCAGCCCCAGCATTTT.

V gene TRBV18 combines with J gene TRBJ2-7; TRBD2 matches at 8 bases. The CDR3 spans 16 residues. CDR1 is KGHSH, CDR2 LQKENI, per germline. V lost 3 bases, J lost 1 base, and 8 bases stayed unmatched. Here the CDR3 DNA reads TGTGCCAGCTCACCTGGGGGCGGGAGGCCTTCCTACGAGCAGTACTTC. Protein product: CASSPGGGRPSYEQYF.

This clone was observed a few times. V gene TRBV10-3 combines with J gene TRBJ2-5, with D unclear. Germline values: CDR1 ENHRY, CDR2 SYGVKD. Trimming removed 3 bases from V and 5 bases from J, with 7 bases in between. The CDR3 runs to 12 residues. The CDR3 loop is CAISDMGETQYF. DNA of the CDR3: TGTGCCATCAGTGACATGGGGGAGACCCAGTACTTC.

V gene TRBV20-1 combines with J gene TRBJ1-1; tentatively, D is TRBD1 (6 bases). Germline CDR1 DFQATT, CDR2 SNEGSKA (reference sequence). This CDR3 contains 11 residues. CDR3 amino acids: CATGTRAEAFF. In DNA, the CDR3 is TGCGCAACAGGGACGAGAGCTGAAGCTTTCTTT.

The chain has TRBV7-9 and TRBJ2-1, with D unresolved. The CDR3 has 15 residues. V was trimmed by 1 base and J by 1 base, leaving 8 bases between them. Germline assignment: CDR1 SEHNR and CDR2 FQNEAQ (reference sequence). The CDR3 loop reads CASSLGITSYNEQFF. CDR3 sequence (DNA): TGTGCCAGCAGCTTAGGCATTACATCCTACAATGAGCAGTTCTTC.